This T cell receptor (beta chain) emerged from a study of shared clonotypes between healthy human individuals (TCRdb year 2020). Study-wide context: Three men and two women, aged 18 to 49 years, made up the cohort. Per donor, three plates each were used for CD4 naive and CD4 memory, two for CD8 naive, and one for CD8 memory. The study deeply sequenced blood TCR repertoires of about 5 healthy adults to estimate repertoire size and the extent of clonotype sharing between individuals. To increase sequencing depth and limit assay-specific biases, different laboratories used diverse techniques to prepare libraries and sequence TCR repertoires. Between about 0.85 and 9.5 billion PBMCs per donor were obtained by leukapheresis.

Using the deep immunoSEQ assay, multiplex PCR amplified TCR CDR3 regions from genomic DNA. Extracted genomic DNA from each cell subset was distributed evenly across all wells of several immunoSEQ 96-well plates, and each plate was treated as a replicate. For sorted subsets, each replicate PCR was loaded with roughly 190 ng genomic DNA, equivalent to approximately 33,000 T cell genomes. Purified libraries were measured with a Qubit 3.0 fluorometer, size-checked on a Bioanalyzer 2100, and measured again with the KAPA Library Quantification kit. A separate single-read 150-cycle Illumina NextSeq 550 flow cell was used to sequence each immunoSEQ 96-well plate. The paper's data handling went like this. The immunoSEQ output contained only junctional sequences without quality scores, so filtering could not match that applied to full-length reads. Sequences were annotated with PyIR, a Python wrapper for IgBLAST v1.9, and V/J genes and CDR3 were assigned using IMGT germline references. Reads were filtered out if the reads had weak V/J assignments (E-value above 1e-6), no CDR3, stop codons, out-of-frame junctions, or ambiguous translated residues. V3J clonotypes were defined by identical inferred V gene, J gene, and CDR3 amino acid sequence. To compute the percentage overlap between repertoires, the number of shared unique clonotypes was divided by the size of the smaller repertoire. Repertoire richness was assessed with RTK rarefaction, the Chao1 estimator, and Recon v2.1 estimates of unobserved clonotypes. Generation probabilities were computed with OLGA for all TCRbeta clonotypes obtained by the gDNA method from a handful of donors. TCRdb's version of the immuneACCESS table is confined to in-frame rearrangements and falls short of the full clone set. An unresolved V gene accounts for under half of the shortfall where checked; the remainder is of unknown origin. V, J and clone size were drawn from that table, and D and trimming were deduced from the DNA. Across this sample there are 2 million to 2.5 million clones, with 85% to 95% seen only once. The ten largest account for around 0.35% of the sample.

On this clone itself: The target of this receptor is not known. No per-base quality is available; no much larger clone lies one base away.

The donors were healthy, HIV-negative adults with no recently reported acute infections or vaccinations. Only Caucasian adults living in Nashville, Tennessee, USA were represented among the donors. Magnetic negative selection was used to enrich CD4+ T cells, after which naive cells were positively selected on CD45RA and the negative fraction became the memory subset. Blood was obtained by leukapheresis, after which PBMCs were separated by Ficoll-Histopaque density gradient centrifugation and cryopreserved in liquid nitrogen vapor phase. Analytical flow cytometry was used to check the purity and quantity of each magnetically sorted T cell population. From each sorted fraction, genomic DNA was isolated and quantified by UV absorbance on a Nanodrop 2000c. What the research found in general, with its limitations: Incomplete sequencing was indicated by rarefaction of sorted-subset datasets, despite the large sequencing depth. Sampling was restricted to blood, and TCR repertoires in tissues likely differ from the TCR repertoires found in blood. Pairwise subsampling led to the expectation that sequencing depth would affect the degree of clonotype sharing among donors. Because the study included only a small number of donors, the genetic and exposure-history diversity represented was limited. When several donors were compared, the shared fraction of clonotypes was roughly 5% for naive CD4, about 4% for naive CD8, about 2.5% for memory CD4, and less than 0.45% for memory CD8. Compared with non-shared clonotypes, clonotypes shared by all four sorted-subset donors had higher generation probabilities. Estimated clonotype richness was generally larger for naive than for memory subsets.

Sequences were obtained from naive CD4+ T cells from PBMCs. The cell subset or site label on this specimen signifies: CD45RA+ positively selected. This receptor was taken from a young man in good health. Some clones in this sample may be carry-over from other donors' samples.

The bases are TGTGCCAGCATGAGGGACAGGAAAATCTACGAGCAGTACTTC. Its product reads: CASMRDRKIYEQYF. This chain joins TRBV2 to TRBJ2-7, and TRBD1 matches 8 of the central bases. Taken from the germline V gene, the CDR1 and CDR2 loops are SNHLY and FYNNEI. V ends up 7 bases short and J 3 bases short, with an unmatched junction base count of 8. From the cysteine through the phenylalanine, the CDR3 covers 14 amino acids. Just CDR3 DNA is preserved here, 42 bases in frame from base 1.